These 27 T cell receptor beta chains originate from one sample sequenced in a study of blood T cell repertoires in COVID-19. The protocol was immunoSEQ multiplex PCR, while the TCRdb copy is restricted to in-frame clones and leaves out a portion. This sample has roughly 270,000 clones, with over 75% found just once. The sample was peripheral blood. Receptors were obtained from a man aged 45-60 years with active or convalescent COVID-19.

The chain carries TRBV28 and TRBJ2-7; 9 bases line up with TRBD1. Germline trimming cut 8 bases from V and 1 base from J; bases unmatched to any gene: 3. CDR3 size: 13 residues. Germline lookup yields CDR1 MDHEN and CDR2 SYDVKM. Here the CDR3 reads CASADRGSYEQYF. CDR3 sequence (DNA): TGTGCCAGCGCGGACAGGGGATCCTACGAGCAGTACTTC.

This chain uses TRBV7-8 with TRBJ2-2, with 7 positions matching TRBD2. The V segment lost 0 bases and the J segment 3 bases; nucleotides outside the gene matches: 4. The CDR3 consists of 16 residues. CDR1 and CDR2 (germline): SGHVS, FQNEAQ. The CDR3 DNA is TGTGCCAGCAGCTTAGCCGCGGGAGTAGACACCGGGGAGCTGTTTTTT. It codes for CASSLAAGVDTGELFF.

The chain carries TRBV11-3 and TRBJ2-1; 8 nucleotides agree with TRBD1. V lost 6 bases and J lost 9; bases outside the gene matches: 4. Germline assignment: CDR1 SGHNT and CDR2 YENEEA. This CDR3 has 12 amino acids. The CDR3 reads CASSRDRGEQFF. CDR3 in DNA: TGTGCCAGCAGTCGAGACAGGGGTGAGCAGTTCTTC.

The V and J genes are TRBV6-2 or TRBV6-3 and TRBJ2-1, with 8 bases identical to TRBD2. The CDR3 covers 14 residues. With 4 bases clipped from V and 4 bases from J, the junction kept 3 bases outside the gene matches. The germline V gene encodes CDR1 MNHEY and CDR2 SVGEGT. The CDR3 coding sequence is TGTGCCAGCAGTTTTGAGCGGGAGTACAATGAGCAGTTCTTC. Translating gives CASSFEREYNEQFF.

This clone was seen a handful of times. The CDR3 spells CAWSGGGLKYF. The CDR3 coding sequence is TGTGCCTGGAGTGGTGGGGGACTTAAGTATTTT. The chain uses TRBV30 and TRBJ2-3; a possible D gene is TRBD2 (6 bases). Trimming shortened V by 1 base and J by 13 bases, and 12 bases separated the two germline ends. CDR1 is GTSNPN, CDR2 SVGIG, per germline (reference sequence). The CDR3 is made up of 11 amino acids.

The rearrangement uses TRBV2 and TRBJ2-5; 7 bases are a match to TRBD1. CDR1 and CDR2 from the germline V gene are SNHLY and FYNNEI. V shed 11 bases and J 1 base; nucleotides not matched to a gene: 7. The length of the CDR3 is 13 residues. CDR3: CASRGQSQETQYF. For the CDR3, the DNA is TGTGCCTCACGGGGACAGTCCCAAGAGACCCAGTACTTC.

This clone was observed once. CDR3 residues: CASSVRKGAYEQYF. The CDR3 DNA sequence: TGTGCCAGCAGTGTCCGTAAGGGGGCTTACGAGCAGTACTTC. The J gene is TRBJ2-7, the V gene TRBV2; 7 bases fit TRBD1. Germline V lookup: CDR1 SNHLY, CDR2 FYNNEI. The CDR3 is 14 amino acids. V was clipped by 4 bases and J by 4 bases; unmatched bases: 7.

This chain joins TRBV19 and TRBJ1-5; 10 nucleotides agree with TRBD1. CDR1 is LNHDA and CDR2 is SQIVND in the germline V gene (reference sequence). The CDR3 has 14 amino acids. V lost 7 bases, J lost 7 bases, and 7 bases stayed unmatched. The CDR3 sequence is CASTPTGGWQPQHF. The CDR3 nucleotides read TGTGCCAGTACTCCGACAGGGGGCTGGCAGCCCCAGCATTTT.

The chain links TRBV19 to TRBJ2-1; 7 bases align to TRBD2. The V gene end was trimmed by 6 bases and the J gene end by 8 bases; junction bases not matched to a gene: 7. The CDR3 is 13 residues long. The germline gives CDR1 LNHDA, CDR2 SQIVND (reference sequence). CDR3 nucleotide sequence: TGTGCCAGTAGGGGACTAAACGGGGATGAGCAGTTCTTC. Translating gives CASRGLNGDEQFF.

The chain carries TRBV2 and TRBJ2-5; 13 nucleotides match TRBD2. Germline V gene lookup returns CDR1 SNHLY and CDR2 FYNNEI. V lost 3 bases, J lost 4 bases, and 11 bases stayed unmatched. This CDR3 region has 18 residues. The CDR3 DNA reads TGTGCCAGCAGTGACCCAGGGGGACTAGCGGGGATCGGAGAGACCCAGTACTTC. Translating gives CASSDPGGLAGIGETQYF.

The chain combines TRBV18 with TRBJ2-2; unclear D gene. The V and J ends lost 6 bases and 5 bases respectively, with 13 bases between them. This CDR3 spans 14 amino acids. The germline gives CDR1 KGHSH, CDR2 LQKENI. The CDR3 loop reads CASSQTPATGELFF. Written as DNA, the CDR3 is TGTGCCAGCTCGCAGACTCCCGCAACCGGGGAGCTGTTTTTT.

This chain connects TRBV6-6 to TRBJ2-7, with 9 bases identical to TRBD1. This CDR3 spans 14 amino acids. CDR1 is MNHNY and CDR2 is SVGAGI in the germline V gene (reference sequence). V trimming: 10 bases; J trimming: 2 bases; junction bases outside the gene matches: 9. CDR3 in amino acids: CATRKDRGTYEQYF. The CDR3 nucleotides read TGTGCCACTCGGAAGGACAGGGGAACCTACGAGCAGTACTTC.

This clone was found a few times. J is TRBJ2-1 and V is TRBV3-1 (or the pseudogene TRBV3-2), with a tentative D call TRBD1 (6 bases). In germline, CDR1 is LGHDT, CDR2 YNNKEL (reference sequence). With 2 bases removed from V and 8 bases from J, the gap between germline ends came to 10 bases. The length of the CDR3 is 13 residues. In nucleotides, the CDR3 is TGTGCCAGCAGCCAAAGTGAGGGGGATGAGCAGTTCTTC. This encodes CASSQSEGDEQFF.

CDR3 region: CASRPRGETNEKLFF. CDR3 DNA sequence: TGCGCCAGCAGACCTCGGGGAGAAACTAATGAAAAACTGTTTTTT. The gene calls are TRBV4-1 and TRBJ1-4; D remains ambiguous. V lost 6 bases and J lost 1, with 12 bases in between. CDR3 size: 15 residues. Germline V gene data show CDR1 as MGHRA and CDR2 as YSYEKL.

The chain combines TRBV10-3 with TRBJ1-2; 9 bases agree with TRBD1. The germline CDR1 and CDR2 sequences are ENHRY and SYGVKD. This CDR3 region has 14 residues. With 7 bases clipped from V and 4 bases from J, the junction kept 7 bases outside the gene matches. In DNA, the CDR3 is TGTGCCATCAAAGCTGAGACAGGGGGCTATGGCTACACCTTC. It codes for CAIKAETGGYGYTF.

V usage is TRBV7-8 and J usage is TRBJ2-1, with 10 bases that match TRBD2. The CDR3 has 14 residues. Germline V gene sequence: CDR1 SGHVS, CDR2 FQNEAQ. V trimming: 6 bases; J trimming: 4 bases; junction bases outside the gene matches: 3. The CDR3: CASRQLAGYNEQFF. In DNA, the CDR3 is TGTGCCAGCAGACAACTAGCGGGGTACAATGAGCAGTTCTTC.

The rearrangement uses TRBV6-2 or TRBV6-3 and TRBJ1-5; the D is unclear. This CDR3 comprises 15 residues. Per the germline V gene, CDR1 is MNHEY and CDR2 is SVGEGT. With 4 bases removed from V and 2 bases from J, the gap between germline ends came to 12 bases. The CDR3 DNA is TGTGCCAGCAGTTCTCTCGGGAAAGGCAATCAGCCCCAGCATTTT. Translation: CASSSLGKGNQPQHF.

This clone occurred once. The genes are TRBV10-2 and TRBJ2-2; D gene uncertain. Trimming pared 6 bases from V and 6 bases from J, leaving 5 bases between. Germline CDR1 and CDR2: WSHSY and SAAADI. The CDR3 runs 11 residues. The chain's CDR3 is CASRGAGELFF. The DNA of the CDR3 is TGCGCCAGCAGGGGCGCCGGGGAGCTGTTTTTT.

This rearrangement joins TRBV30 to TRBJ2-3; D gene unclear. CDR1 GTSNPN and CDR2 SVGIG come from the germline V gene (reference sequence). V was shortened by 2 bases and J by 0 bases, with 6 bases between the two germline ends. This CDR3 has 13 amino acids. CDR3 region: CAWSHGSTDTQYF. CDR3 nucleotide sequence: TGTGCCTGGAGTCACGGGAGCACAGATACGCAGTATTTT.

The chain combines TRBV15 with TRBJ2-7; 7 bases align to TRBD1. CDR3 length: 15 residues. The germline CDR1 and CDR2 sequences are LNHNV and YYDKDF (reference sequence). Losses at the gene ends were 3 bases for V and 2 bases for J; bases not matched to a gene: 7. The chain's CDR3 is CATSRNRGSPYEQYF. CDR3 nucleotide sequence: TGTGCCACCAGCAGGAACAGGGGAAGTCCCTACGAGCAGTACTTC. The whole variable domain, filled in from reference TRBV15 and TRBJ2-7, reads DAMVIQNPRYQVTQFGKPVTLSCSQTLNHNVMYWYQQKSSQAPKLLFHYYDKDFNNEADTPDNFQSRRPNTSFCFLDIRSPGLGDTAMYLCATSRNRGSPYEQYFGPGTRLTVT.

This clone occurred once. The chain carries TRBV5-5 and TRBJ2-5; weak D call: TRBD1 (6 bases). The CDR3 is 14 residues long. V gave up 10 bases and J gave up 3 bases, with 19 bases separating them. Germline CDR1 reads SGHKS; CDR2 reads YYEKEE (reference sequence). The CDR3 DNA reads TGTGCCGGGTCCCCGACAGGACAAAAAGAGACCCAGTACTTC. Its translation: CAGSPTGQKETQYF.

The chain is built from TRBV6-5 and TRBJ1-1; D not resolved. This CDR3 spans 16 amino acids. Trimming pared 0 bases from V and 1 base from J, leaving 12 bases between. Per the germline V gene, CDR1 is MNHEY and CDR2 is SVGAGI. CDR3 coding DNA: TGTGCCAGCAGTTACTCGAATTCGGGTAGGAACACTGAAGCTTTCTTT. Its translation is CASSYSNSGRNTEAFF.

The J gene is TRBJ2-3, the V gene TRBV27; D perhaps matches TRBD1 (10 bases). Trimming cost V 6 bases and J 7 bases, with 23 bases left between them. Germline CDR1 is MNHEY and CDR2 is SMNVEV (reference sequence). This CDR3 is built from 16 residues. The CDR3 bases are TGTGCCAGCAGAATTCTAGCGGGACAGGGGAAGAATACGCAGTATTTT. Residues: CASRILAGQGKNTQYF.

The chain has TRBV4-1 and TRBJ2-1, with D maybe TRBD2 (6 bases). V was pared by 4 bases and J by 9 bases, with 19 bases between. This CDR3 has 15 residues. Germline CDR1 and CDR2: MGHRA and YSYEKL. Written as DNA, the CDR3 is TGCGCCAGCAGCCCACAAACCTCCGGGAGCAGTGAGCAGTTCTTC. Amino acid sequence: CASSPQTSGSSEQFF.

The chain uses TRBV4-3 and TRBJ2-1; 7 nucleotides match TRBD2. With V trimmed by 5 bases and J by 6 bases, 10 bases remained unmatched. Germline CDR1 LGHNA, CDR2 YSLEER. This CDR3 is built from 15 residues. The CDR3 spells CASSATGSGFNEQFF. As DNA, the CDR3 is TGCGCCAGCAGCGCCACGGGTAGCGGGTTCAATGAGCAGTTCTTC.

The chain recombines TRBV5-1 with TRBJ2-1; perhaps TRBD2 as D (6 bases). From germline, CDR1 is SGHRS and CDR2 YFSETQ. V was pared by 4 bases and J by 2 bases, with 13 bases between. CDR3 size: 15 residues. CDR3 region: CASSQEGPTYNEQFF. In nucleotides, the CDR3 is TGCGCCAGCAGCCAGGAGGGCCCTACCTACAATGAGCAGTTCTTC.

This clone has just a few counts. CDR3 sequence reads: CASSPLGLAGADTQYF. The CDR3 DNA is TGTGCCAGCTCCCCCCTAGGGCTAGCGGGAGCAGATACGCAGTATTTT. The V call is TRBV18, the J call TRBJ2-3, with 10 bases that match TRBD2. The V gene end was trimmed by 6 bases and the J gene end by 4 bases; junction bases not matched to a gene: 10. Germline loops: CDR1 KGHSH, CDR2 LQKENI. This CDR3 spans 16 amino acids.